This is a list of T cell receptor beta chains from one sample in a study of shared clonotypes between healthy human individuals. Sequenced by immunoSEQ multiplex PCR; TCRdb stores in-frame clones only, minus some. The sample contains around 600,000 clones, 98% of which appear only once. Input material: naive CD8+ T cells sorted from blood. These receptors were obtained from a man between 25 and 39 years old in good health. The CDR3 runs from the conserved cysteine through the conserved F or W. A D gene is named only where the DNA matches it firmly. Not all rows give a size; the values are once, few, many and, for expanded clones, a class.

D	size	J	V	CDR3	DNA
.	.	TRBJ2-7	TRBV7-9	CASSLVSPYEQYF	TGTGCCAGCAGCTTAGTATCACCCTACGAGCAGTACTTC
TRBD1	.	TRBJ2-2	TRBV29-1	CSVLNLPGQGAGRSGTGELFF	TGCAGCGTATTGAACCTACCGGGACAGGGGGCAGGACGATCAGGCACCGGGGAGCTGTTTTTT
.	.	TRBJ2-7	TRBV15	CATSRVHSTYEQYF	TGTGCCACCAGCAGAGTCCACAGCACCTACGAGCAGTACTTC
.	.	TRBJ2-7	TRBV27	CASSLQGPYEQYF	TGTGCCAGCAGTCTACAGGGCCCTTACGAGCAGTACTTC
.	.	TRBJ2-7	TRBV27	CASTQGNHQGEQYF	TGTGCCAGCACCCAAGGGAACCATCAAGGGGAGCAGTACTTC
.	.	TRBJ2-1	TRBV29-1	CSVVEFSYNEQFF	TGCAGCGTTGTGGAGTTCTCCTACAATGAGCAGTTCTTC
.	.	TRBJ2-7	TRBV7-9	CASSPPRVAGAYEQYF	TGTGCCAGCAGCCCCCCCCGGGTGGCGGGCGCCTACGAGCAGTACTTC
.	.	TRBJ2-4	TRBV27	CASSLGRRDIQYF	TGTGCCAGCAGTTTGGGCAGGAGGGACATTCAGTACTTC
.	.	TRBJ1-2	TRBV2	CASNRGGPDYYGYTF	TGTGCCAGCAACAGAGGGGGACCGGACTACTATGGCTACACCTTC
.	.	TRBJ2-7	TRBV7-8	CASSGTAVYEQYF	TGTGCCAGCAGCGGGACGGCCGTCTACGAGCAGTACTTC
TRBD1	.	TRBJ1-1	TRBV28	CASRTGDTEAFF	TGTGCCAGCAGAACAGGGGACACTGAAGCTTTCTTT
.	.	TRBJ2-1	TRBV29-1	CSGGLLAKYNEQFF	TGCAGCGGAGGACTCTTAGCCAAGTACAATGAGCAGTTCTTC
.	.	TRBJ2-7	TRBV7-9	CASSLWGAYEQYF	TGTGCCAGCAGCTTATGGGGAGCCTACGAGCAGTACTTC
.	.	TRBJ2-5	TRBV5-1	CASSLINRVTETQYF	TGCGCCAGCAGCCTTATTAACAGGGTCACGGAGACCCAGTACTTC
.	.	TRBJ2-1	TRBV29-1	CSVEEDYRSYNEQFF	TGCAGCGTTGAAGAGGACTACCGTTCCTACAATGAGCAGTTCTTC
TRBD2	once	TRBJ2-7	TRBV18	CASSPGLAGKQGEQYF	TGTGCCAGCTCACCCGGACTAGCGGGCAAGCAAGGGGAGCAGTACTTC
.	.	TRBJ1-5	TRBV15	CATSRVGNSNQPQHF	TGTGCCACCAGCAGAGTGGGAAATAGCAATCAGCCCCAGCATTTT
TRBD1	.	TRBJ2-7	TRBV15	CATSRESSGQGSYEQYF	TGTGCCACCAGCAGAGAGAGTTCCGGACAGGGATCCTACGAGCAGTACTTC
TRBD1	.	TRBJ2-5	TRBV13	CASSPGTGAGETQYF	TGTGCCAGCAGCCCAGGGACAGGGGCTGGAGAGACCCAGTACTTC
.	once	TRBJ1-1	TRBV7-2	CASSPMTAPGITEAFF	TGTGCCAGCAGCCCTATGACAGCCCCGGGTATCACTGAAGCTTTCTTT
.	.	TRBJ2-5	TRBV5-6	CASSLDSQETQYF	TGTGCCAGCAGCTTGGACAGCCAAGAGACCCAGTACTTC
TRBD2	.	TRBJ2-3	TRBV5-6	CASSLRPSGSDTQYF	TGTGCCAGCAGCTTACGGCCTAGCGGTTCAGATACGCAGTATTTT
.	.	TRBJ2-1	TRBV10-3	CAISDSPTGYNEQFF	TGTGCCATCAGTGACTCCCCGACCGGTTACAATGAGCAGTTCTTC
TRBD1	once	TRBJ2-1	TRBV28	CASERTGINNEQFF	TGTGCCAGCGAACGGACAGGAATTAACAATGAGCAGTTCTTC
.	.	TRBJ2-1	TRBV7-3	CASSPGGAPNEQFF	TGTGCCAGCAGCCCCGGAGGGGCCCCAAATGAGCAGTTCTTC
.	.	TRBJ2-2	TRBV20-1	CSAVGDGELFF	TGCAGTGCCGTAGGGGACGGGGAGCTGTTTTTT
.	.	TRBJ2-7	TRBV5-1	CASSWDSGTYEQYF	TGCGCCAGCAGCTGGGACAGCGGGACCTACGAGCAGTACTTC
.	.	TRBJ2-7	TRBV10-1	CASSEAAHEQYF	TGCGCCAGCAGTGAGGCAGCCCACGAGCAGTACTTC
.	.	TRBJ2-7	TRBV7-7	CASSENRAHEQYF	TGTGCTAGCAGCGAAAACAGGGCCCACGAGCAGTACTTC
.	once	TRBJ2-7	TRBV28	CASSLEIKSSYEQYF	TGTGCCAGCAGTTTAGAGATAAAAAGCTCCTACGAGCAGTACTTC
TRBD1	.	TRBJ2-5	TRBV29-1	CSAVHSRDSEETQYF	TGCAGCGCTGTGCACTCCCGGGACAGCGAAGAGACCCAGTACTTC
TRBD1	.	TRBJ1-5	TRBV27	CASSLGTGGNQPQHF	TGTGCCAGCAGTTTAGGGACAGGCGGCAATCAGCCCCAGCATTTT
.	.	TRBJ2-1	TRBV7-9	CASSLGIGLSYNEQFF	TGTGCCAGCAGCTTAGGGATAGGGCTATCCTACAATGAGCAGTTCTTC
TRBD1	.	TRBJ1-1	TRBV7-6	CASSLGHSGTGGTEAFF	TGTGCCAGCAGCTTAGGCCATTCCGGGACAGGGGGAACTGAAGCTTTCTTT
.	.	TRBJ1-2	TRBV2	CASIFEGYTF	TGTGCCAGCATTTTCGAAGGCTACACCTTC
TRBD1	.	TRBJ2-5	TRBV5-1	CASSLASRDRDTTQYF	TGCGCCAGCAGCTTGGCGTCCCGGGACAGGGACACGACCCAGTACTTC
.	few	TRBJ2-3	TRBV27	CASSLLGGEDTQYF	TGTGCCAGCAGTTTATTAGGGGGTGAAGATACGCAGTATTTT
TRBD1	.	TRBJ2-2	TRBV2	CATHLGTGDTGELFF	TGTGCCACCCACCTAGGGACAGGTGACACCGGGGAGCTGTTTTTT
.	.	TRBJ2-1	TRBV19	CASSMGGAGSGEQFF	TGTGCCAGTAGTATGGGGGGTGCCGGGAGTGGTGAGCAGTTCTTC
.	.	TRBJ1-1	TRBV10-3	CAISESEKGREAFF	TGTGCCATCAGTGAGTCGGAGAAGGGACGAGAAGCTTTCTTT
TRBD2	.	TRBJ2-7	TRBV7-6	CASSLVIAGGSYEQYF	TGTGCCAGCAGCTTAGTGATAGCGGGAGGCTCCTACGAGCAGTACTTC
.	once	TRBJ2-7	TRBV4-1	CASSHNRDPYEQYF	TGCGCCAGCAGCCACAACAGGGATCCCTACGAGCAGTACTTC
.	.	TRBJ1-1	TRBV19	CASSIPGSQKNTEAFF	TGTGCCAGTAGTATCCCCGGGTCTCAAAAAAACACTGAAGCTTTCTTT
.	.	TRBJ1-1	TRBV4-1	CASSQNTEAFF	TGCGCCAGCAGCCAGAACACTGAAGCTTTCTTT
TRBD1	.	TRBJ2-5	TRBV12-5	CASGLWDRRGETQYF	TGTGCTAGTGGTTTATGGGACAGGCGAGGAGAGACCCAGTACTTC
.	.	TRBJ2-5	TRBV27	CASSWGSRYQETQYF	TGTGCCAGCAGTTGGGGGTCGAGGTACCAAGAGACCCAGTACTTC